The entry below describes one T cell receptor (beta chain). These data belong to a study of blood T cells in healthy people across ages. Using a J-beta primer mix together with a sample-barcoded 5' primer, a second PCR was run for 7 to 11 cycles. TCRdb analysed the 5' RACE reads with MiXCR anew, one entry per CDR3 protein. The table has fewer than 600,000 distinct CDR3 sequences, about 28% seen once. The CDR3 is 15 amino acids. Trimming took 4 bases from V and 3 from J; bases not matched to a gene: 2. Germline assignment: CDR1 LNHDA and CDR2 SQIVND (reference sequence). These data were also filed under a second study, of T cells of mothers and their children.

The V gene is TRBV19, the J gene TRBJ2-3; 12 bases fit TRBD2. The source material was blood. This clonotype originated in a boy younger than 10 in good health. Written as DNA, the CDR3 is TGTGCCAGTAGTAAACTAGCGGGAGGAACAGATACGCAGTATTTT. Translated: CASSKLAGGTDTQYF.